What follows describes a single T cell receptor (beta chain). The antigen is unknown. Between the trimmed V and J ends, which lost 6 bases and 2 bases, there was a span of 14 bases. Germline-derived CDR1 and CDR2 are SGHDT and YYEEEE. CDR3 length: 14 amino acids. The data are from a study of shared clonotypes between healthy human individuals. The method was immunoSEQ multiplex PCR; TCRdb's version includes in-frame clones alone and lacks a portion of them. The sample has about 1 million clones; about 75% are singletons. Study results and caveats: Donor clonotype sharing was expected to depend on sequencing depth. The small donor group covered limited genetic and exposure diversity. A generally larger estimated richness was seen in naive subsets than in memory subsets.

The sample taken for sequencing was memory CD4+ T cells sorted from blood. Stated subset: CD45RA-negative fraction. The receptor comes from a man between 18 and 29 years old in good health. The gene calls are TRBV5-6 and TRBJ1-1; no definite D call. The chain's CDR3 is CASNERVGNTEAFF. The CDR3 DNA reads as TGTGCCAGCAACGAGAGGGTGGGCAACACTGAAGCTTTCTTT.